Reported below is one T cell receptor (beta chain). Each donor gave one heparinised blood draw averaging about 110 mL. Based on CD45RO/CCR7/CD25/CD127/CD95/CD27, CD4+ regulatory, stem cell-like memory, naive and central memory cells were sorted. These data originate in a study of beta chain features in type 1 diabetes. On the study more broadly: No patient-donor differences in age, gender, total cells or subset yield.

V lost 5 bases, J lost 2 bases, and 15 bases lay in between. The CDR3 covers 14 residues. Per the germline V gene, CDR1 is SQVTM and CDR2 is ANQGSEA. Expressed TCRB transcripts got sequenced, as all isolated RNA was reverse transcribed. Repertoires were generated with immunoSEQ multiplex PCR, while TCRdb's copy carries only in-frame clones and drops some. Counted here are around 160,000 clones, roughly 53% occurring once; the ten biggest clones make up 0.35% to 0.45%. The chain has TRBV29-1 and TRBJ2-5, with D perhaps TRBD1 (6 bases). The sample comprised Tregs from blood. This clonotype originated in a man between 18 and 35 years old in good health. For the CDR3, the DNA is TGCAGCGTTCAGCAGGGGACGGGGCAAGAGACCCAGTACTTC. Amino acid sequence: CSVQQGTGQETQYF.